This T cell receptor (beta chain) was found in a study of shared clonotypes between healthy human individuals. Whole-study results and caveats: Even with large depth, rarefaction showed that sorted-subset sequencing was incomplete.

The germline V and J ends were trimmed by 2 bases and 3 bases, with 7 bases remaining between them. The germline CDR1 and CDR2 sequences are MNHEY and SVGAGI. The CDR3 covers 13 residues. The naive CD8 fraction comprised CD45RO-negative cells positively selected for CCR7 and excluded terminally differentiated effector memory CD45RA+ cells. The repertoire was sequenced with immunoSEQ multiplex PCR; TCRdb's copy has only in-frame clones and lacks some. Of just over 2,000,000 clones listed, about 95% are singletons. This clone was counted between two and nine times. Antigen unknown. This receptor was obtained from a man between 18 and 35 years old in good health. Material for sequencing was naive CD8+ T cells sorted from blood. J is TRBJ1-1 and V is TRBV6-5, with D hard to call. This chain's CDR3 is CASSYRKDTEAFF. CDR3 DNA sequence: TGTGCCAGCAGTTACAGGAAAGACACTGAAGCTTTCTTT.